Reported below is one T cell receptor beta chain. The sample is drawn from a study of blood T cell repertoires in COVID-19. The age range of participants was about 18 to 90 years, with residence in under 25 US areas. CDR1 SGHRS and CDR2 YFSETQ come from the germline V gene. The CDR3 has 14 residues. Losses at the gene ends were 2 bases for V and 3 bases for J; bases not matched to a gene: 3. TCRdb's copy holds only in-frame clones and misses some; the assay was immunoSEQ multiplex PCR. Found here are roughly 250,000 clones, roughly 87% of them singletons; the top ten hold 2.6%. Sequenced sample: PBMCs or T cells enriched from blood (not recorded which). This chain connects TRBV5-1 to TRBJ2-7; 9 bases agree with TRBD2. The source of this sequence is a woman aged 30 to 39 with acute COVID-19. CDR3 sequence: CASSFASGNYEQYF. The CDR3 DNA reads TGCGCCAGCAGCTTTGCTAGCGGGAACTACGAGCAGTACTTC.